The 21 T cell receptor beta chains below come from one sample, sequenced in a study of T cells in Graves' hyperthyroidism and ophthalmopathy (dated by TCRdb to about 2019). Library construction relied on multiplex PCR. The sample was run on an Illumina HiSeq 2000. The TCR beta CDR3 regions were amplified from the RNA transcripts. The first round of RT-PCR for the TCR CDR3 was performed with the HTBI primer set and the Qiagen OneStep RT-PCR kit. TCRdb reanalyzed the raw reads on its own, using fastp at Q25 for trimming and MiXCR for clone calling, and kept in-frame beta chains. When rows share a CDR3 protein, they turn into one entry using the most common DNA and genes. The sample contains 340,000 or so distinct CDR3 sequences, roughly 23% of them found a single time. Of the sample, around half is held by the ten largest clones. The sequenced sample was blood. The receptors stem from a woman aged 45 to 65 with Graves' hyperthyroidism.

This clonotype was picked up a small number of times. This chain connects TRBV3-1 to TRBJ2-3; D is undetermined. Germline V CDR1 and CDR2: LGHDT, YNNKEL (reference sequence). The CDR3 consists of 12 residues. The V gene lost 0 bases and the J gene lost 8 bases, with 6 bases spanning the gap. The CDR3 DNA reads TGTGCCAGCAGCCAAGAGAAGGGTACGCAGTATTTT. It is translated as CASSQEKGTQYF.

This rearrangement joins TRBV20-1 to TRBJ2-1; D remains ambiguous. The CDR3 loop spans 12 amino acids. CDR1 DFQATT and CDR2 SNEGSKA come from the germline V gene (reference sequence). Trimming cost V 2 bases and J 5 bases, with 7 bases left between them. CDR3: CSARPGNNEQFF. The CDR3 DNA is TGCAGTGCTAGACCCGGTAACAATGAGCAGTTCTTC.

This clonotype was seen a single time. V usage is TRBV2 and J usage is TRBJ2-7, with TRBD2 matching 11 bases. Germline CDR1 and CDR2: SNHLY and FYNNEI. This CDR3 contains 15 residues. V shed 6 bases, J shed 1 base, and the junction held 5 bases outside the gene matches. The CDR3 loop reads CASRPRLAGSYEQYF. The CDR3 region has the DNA TGTGCCAGCAGGCCACGACTAGCGGGGTCCTACGAGCAGTACTTC.

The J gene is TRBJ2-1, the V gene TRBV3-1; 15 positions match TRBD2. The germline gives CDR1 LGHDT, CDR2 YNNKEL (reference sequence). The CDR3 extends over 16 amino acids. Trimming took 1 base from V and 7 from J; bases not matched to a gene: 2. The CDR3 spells CASSQGTSGGGNEQFF. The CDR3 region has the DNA TGTGCCAGCAGCCAAGGGACTAGCGGGGGGGGAAATGAGCAGTTCTTC.

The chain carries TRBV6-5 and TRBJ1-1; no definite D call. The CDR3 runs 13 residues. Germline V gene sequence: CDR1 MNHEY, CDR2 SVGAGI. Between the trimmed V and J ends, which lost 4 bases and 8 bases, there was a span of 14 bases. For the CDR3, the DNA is TGTGCCAGCAGTTCGGGAGGTTTCGTGGAAGCTTTCTTT. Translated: CASSSGGFVEAFF.

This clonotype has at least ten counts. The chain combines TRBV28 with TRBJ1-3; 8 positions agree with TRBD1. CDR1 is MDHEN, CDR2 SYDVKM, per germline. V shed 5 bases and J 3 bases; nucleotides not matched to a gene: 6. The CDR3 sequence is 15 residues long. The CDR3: CASSRRGRSGNTIYF. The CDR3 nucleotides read TGTGCCAGCAGTCGCAGGGGGCGAAGTGGAAACACCATATATTTT. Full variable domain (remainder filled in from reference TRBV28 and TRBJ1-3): DVKVTQSSRYLVKRTGEKVFLECVQDMDHENMFWYRQDPGLGLRLIYFSYDVKMKEKGDIPEGYSVSREKKERFSLILESASTNQTSMYLCASSRRGRSGNTIYFGEGSWLTVV.

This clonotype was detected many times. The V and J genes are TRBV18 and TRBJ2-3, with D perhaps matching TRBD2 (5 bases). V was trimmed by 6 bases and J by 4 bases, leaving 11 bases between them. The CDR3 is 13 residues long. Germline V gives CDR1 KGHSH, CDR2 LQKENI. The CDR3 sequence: CASSPPGSDTQYF. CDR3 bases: TGTGCCAGCTCTCCCCCGGGGTCAGATACGCAGTATTTT.

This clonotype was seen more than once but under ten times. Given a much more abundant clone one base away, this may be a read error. The DNA for the CDR3 is TGTGCCCGGAGTGTGATCACAGATACGCAGTATTTT. Translation: CARSVITDTQYF. The chain combines TRBV30 with TRBJ2-3, with unresolved D. CDR3 length: 12 amino acids. CDR1 and CDR2 from the germline V gene are GTSNPN and SVGIG (reference sequence). Full variable domain (remainder filled in from reference TRBV30 and TRBJ2-3): SQTIHQWPATLVQPVGSPLSLECTVEGTSNPNLYWYRQAAGRGLQLLFYSVGIGQISSEVPQNLSASRPQDRQFILSSKKLLLSDSGFYLCARSVITDTQYFGPGTRLTVL.

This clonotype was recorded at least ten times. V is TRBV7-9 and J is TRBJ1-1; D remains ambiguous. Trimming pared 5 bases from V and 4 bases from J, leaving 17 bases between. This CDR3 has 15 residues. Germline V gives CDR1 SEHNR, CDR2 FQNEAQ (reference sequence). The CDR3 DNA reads TGTGCCAGCAGCCCTCGGGTCCTACTGAGCACTGAAGCTTTCTTT. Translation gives CASSPRVLLSTEAFF.

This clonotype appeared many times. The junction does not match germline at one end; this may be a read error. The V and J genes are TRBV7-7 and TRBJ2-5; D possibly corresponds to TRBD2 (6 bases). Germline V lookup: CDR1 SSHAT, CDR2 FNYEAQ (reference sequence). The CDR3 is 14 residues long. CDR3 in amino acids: CASSLVGGLETQYF. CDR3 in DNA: TGTGCTAGCAGCTTAGTTGGGGGGTTGGAGACCCAGTACTTC.

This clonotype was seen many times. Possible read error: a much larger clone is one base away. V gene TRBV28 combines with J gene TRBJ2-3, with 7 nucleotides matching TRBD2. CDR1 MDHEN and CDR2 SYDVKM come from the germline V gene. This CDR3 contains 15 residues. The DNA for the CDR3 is TGTACCAGCAAGGCGGAGCGGGGCACGGCAGATACGCAGTATTTT. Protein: CTSKAERGTADTQYF.

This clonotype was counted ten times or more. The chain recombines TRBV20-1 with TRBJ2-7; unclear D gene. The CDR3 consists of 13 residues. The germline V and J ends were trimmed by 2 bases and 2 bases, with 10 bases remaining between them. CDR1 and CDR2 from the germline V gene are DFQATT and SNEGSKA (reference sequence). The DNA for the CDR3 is TGCAGTGCTAGATGGGGTTTTCCCTACGAGCAGTACTTC. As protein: CSARWGFPYEQYF.

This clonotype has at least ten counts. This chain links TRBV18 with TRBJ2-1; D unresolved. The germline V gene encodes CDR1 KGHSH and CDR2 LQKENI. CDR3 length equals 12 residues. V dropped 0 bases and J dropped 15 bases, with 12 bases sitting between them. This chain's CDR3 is CASSPPGGGAFF. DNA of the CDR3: TGTGCCAGCTCACCACCGGGTGGTGGTGCGTTCTTC.

CDR3 nucleotides: TGTGCCAGCAGTTCCGCCGGGACTTCGAACACTGAAGCTTTCTTT. Protein product: CASSSAGTSNTEAFF. This chain connects TRBV27 to TRBJ1-1; possible D gene TRBD1, 5 bases. With 4 bases removed from V and 1 base from J, the gap between germline ends came to 13 bases. This CDR3 contains 15 residues. Per germline, CDR1 MNHEY and CDR2 SMNVEV (reference sequence).

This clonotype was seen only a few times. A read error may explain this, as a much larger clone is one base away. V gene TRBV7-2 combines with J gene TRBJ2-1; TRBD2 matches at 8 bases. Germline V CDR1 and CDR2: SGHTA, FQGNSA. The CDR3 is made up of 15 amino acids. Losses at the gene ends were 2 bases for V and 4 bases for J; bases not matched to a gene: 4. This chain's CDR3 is CTSSLSPSGYNEQFF. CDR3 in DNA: TGTACCAGCAGCTTATCACCTAGCGGGTACAATGAGCAGTTCTTC.

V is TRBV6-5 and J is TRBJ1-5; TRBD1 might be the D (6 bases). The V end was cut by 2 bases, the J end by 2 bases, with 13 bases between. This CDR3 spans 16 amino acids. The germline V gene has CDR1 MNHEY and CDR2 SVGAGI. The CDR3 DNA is TGTGCCAGCAGTTACGCCCCGGACAGTGGCAATCAGCCCCAGCATTTT. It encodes CASSYAPDSGNQPQHF.

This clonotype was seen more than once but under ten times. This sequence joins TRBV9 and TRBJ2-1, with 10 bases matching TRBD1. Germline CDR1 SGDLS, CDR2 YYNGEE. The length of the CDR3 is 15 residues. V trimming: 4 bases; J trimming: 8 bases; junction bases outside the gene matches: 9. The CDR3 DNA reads TGTGCCAGCAGCCCAACGACAGGGGGCTGGCATGAGCAGTTCTTC. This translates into CASSPTTGGWHEQFF. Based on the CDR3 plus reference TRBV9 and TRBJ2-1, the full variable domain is DSGVTQTPKHLITATGQRVTLRCSPRSGDLSVYWYQQSLDQGLQFLIQYYNGEERAKGNILERFSAQQFPDLHSELNLSSLELGDSALYFCASSPTTGGWHEQFFGPGTRLTVL.

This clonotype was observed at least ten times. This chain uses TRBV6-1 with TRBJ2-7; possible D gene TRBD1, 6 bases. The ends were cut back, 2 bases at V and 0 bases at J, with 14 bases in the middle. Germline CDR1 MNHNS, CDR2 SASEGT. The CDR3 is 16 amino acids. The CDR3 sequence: CASSEWARGSSYEQYF. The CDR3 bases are TGTGCCAGCAGTGAATGGGCCAGGGGCTCCTCCTACGAGCAGTACTTC.

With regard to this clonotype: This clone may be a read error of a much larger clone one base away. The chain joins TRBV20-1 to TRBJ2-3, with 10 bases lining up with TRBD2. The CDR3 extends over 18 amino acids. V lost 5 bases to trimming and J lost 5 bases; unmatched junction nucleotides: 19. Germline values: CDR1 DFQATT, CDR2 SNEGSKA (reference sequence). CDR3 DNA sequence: TGCAGTGCTCCGGCCACATTCCAGCGGGGGGGCGGTGAAGATACGCAGTATTTT. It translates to CSAPATFQRGGGEDTQYF.

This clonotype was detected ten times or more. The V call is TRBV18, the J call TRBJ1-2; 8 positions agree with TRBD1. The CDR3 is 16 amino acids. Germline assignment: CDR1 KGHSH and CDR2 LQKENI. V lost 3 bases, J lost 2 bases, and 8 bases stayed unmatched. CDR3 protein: CASSPEGQGANYGYTF. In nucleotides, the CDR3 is TGTGCCAGCTCACCTGAAGGACAGGGAGCCAACTATGGCTACACCTTC. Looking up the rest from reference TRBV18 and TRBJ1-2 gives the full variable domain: NAGVMQNPRHLVRRRGQEARLRCSPMKGHSHVYWYRQLPEEGLKFMVYLQKENIIDESGMPKERFSAEFPKEGPSILRIQQVVRGDSAAYFCASSPEGQGANYGYTFGSGTRLTVV.

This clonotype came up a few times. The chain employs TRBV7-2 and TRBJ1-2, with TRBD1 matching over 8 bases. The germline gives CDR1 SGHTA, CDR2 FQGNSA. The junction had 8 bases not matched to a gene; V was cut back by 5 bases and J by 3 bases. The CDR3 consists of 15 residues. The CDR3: CASSHLDRGYYGYTF. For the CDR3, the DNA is TGTGCCAGCAGCCATCTCGACAGGGGATACTATGGCTACACCTTC.